These T cell receptor beta chains were read from a single sample in a study of T-cell memory formation after mild COVID-19. TCRdb fed the 5' RACE reads into MiXCR, producing one record per CDR3 protein. This table has 450,000 or so distinct CDR3 sequences, around a quarter appearing once. Sequenced: PBMCs or a T cell subset sorted from them (not recorded which). Every receptor here comes from an adult woman who had mild COVID-19 (a few samples of this study predate the infection). Cell type and time point are not known. Both conserved end residues are part of each CDR3. D genes are given only for firm matches. The size of a clone is reported for some rows only, either as once, few or many, or as a class for expanded clones.

v_call: TRBV12-3/TRBV12-4
j_call: TRBJ1-2
d_call: -
clone_size: -
cdr3_aa: CASSQDRGYTF
cdr3_nt: TGTGCCAGCAGCCAGGATCGTGGCTACACCTTC

v_call: TRBV7-2
j_call: TRBJ2-6
d_call: -
clone_size: -
cdr3_aa: CASSFFSANVLTF
cdr3_nt: TGTGCCAGCAGCTTCTTCTCAGCCAACGTCCTGACTTTC

v_call: TRBV5-1
j_call: TRBJ2-2
d_call: -
clone_size: -
cdr3_aa: CASRGSGELFF
cdr3_nt: TGCGCCAGCAGGGGGTCCGGGGAGCTGTTTTTT

v_call: TRBV12-3/TRBV12-4
j_call: TRBJ2-2
d_call: -
clone_size: -
cdr3_aa: CASSQNRAGELFF
cdr3_nt: TGTGCCAGCAGCCAGAACAGGGCCGGGGAGCTGTTTTTT

v_call: TRBV5-1
j_call: TRBJ2-1
d_call: -
clone_size: few
cdr3_aa: CASSYGWERSYNEQFF
cdr3_nt: TGCGCCAGCAGTTACGGGTGGGAGCGCTCCTACAATGAGCAGTTCTTC

v_call: TRBV6-6
j_call: TRBJ2-3
d_call: TRBD2
clone_size: -
cdr3_aa: CASRERGSNTDTQYF
cdr3_nt: TGTGCCAGCAGGGAGCGGGGGTCCAACACAGATACGCAGTATTTT

v_call: TRBV24-1
j_call: TRBJ2-7
d_call: TRBD1
clone_size: few
cdr3_aa: CATASTGTGTSYEQYF
cdr3_nt: TGTGCCACCGCTAGTACCGGGACAGGGACATCCTACGAGCAGTACTTC

v_call: TRBV12-3/TRBV12-4
j_call: TRBJ1-2
d_call: -
clone_size: -
cdr3_aa: CASSYLIDYGYTF
cdr3_nt: TGTGCCAGCAGTTATCTGATAGACTATGGCTACACCTTC

v_call: TRBV5-1
j_call: TRBJ1-1
d_call: -
clone_size: -
cdr3_aa: CASSLEAGTIHTEAFF
cdr3_nt: TGCGCCAGCAGCTTGGAGGCAGGGACGATACACACTGAAGCTTTCTTT

v_call: TRBV4-1
j_call: TRBJ2-5
d_call: -
clone_size: once
cdr3_aa: CASSQPLVGGSETQYF
cdr3_nt: TGCGCCAGCAGCCAACCCTTGGTCGGGGGTTCCGAGACCCAGTACTTC

v_call: TRBV12-3/TRBV12-4
j_call: TRBJ1-2
d_call: -
clone_size: once
cdr3_aa: CASSLARGEGANYGYTF
cdr3_nt: TGTGCCAGCAGTTTAGCGCGCGGGGAGGGAGCGAACTATGGCTACACCTTC

v_call: TRBV27
j_call: TRBJ1-1
d_call: -
clone_size: few
cdr3_aa: CASKTGNTEAFF
cdr3_nt: TGTGCCAGCAAGACTGGGAACACTGAAGCTTTCTTT

v_call: TRBV24-1
j_call: TRBJ2-7
d_call: -
clone_size: -
cdr3_aa: CATRFRTRGKGSYEQYF
cdr3_nt: TGTGCCACCAGATTCCGAACCAGGGGAAAGGGCTCCTACGAGCAGTACTTC

v_call: TRBV7-8
j_call: TRBJ1-1
d_call: -
clone_size: many
cdr3_aa: CASSLESGVFTEAFF
cdr3_nt: TGTGCCAGCAGCTTAGAATCAGGAGTGTTCACTGAAGCTTTCTTT

v_call: TRBV12-3/TRBV12-4
j_call: TRBJ2-3
d_call: -
clone_size: -
cdr3_aa: CASSLAGNLDTQYF
cdr3_nt: TGTGCCAGCAGTTTAGCGGGGAATTTGGATACGCAGTATTTT

v_call: TRBV21-1
j_call: TRBJ2-1
d_call: -
clone_size: -
cdr3_aa: CASSPRRDEQFF
cdr3_nt: TGTGCCAGCAGCCCCAGGCGGGATGAGCAGTTCTTC

v_call: TRBV5-1
j_call: TRBJ1-1
d_call: -
clone_size: -
cdr3_aa: CASSLDLGLREAFF
cdr3_nt: TGCGCCAGCAGCTTGGACCTTGGGTTGCGTGAAGCTTTCTTT

v_call: TRBV21-1
j_call: TRBJ2-7
d_call: -
clone_size: -
cdr3_aa: CASSNGTAEQYF
cdr3_nt: TGTGCCAGCAGCAATGGGACAGCAGAGCAGTACTTC

v_call: TRBV7-2
j_call: TRBJ2-5
d_call: -
clone_size: -
cdr3_aa: CASSLAGTGETQYF
cdr3_nt: TGTGCCAGCAGCTTAGCAGGGACGGGGGAGACCCAGTACTTC

v_call: TRBV9
j_call: TRBJ2-5
d_call: TRBD2
clone_size: -
cdr3_aa: CASSVVGTSAQETQYF
cdr3_nt: TGTGCCAGCAGCGTAGTCGGGACTAGCGCGCAAGAGACCCAGTACTTC

v_call: TRBV7-9
j_call: TRBJ1-2
d_call: -
clone_size: -
cdr3_aa: CASSLKEKENIGYTF
cdr3_nt: TGTGCCAGCAGCTTAAAGGAAAAGGAGAATATCGGCTACACCTTC

v_call: TRBV7-9
j_call: TRBJ2-1
d_call: -
clone_size: few
cdr3_aa: CASSLSPPADEQFF
cdr3_nt: TGTGCCAGCAGCTTAAGCCCCCCCGCGGATGAGCAGTTCTTC

v_call: TRBV12-3/TRBV12-4
j_call: TRBJ1-2
d_call: -
clone_size: -
cdr3_aa: CASSLFGYGYTF
cdr3_nt: TGTGCCAGCAGTTTGTTTGGCTATGGCTACACCTTC

v_call: TRBV7-9
j_call: TRBJ2-7
d_call: -
clone_size: few
cdr3_aa: CASSHGTPPREQYF
cdr3_nt: TGTGCCAGCAGCCATGGGACCCCCCCGAGGGAGCAGTACTTC

v_call: TRBV12-3/TRBV12-4
j_call: TRBJ2-5
d_call: -
clone_size: -
cdr3_aa: CASSLAPGVVETQYF
cdr3_nt: TGTGCCAGCAGCCTTGCTCCCGGAGTGGTGGAGACCCAGTACTTC

v_call: TRBV4-1
j_call: TRBJ2-3
d_call: TRBD2
clone_size: -
cdr3_aa: CASSHLGLAADTQYF
cdr3_nt: TGCGCCAGCAGCCATCTAGGACTAGCGGCAGATACGCAGTATTTT

v_call: TRBV27
j_call: TRBJ2-7
d_call: TRBD1
clone_size: -
cdr3_aa: CASTPTGTGDHEQYF
cdr3_nt: TGTGCCAGCACTCCCACGGGGACAGGGGACCACGAGCAGTACTTC

v_call: TRBV29-1
j_call: TRBJ2-7
d_call: -
clone_size: -
cdr3_aa: CSAGDGSYEQYF
cdr3_nt: TGCAGCGCGGGAGACGGATCCTACGAGCAGTACTTC

v_call: TRBV4-1
j_call: TRBJ1-1
d_call: -
clone_size: -
cdr3_aa: CASSQALGRSPKAFF
cdr3_nt: TGCGCCAGCAGCCAAGCCTTGGGGCGTTCCCCCAAAGCTTTCTTT

v_call: TRBV4-3
j_call: TRBJ2-3
d_call: TRBD2
clone_size: few
cdr3_aa: CASSPASRELSYTQYF
cdr3_nt: TGCGCCAGCAGCCCCGCATCGCGGGAGCTCTCGTATACGCAGTATTTT

v_call: TRBV5-1
j_call: TRBJ2-1
d_call: TRBD1
clone_size: few
cdr3_aa: CASSYAGQGSEQFF
cdr3_nt: TGCGCCAGCAGCTATGCGGGACAGGGGAGTGAGCAGTTCTTC

v_call: TRBV7-8
j_call: TRBJ2-6
d_call: -
clone_size: -
cdr3_aa: CASSLPKGRRSSGANVLTF
cdr3_nt: TGTGCCAGCAGCTTACCAAAGGGACGGAGAAGCTCTGGGGCCAACGTCCTGACTTTC

v_call: TRBV5-1
j_call: TRBJ1-5
d_call: TRBD1
clone_size: few
cdr3_aa: CASSLMSGGNQPQHF
cdr3_nt: TGCGCCAGCAGCTTGATGTCAGGGGGTAATCAGCCCCAGCATTTT

v_call: TRBV5-1
j_call: TRBJ2-7
d_call: -
clone_size: -
cdr3_aa: CASSLERAPRRLGYEQYF
cdr3_nt: TGCGCCAGCAGCTTGGAACGGGCCCCGAGGCGCCTGGGGTACGAGCAGTACTTC

v_call: TRBV5-1
j_call: TRBJ2-7
d_call: -
clone_size: few
cdr3_aa: CASSSSTGTATYEQYF
cdr3_nt: TGCGCCAGCAGCTCATCGACCGGGACCGCAACCTACGAGCAGTACTTC

v_call: TRBV7-2
j_call: TRBJ2-1
d_call: TRBD1
clone_size: -
cdr3_aa: CASSLRGLGNEQFF
cdr3_nt: TGTGCCAGCAGCTTGAGGGGGCTGGGGAATGAGCAGTTCTTC

v_call: TRBV6-5
j_call: TRBJ2-1
d_call: -
clone_size: -
cdr3_aa: CASSSSGLQFF
cdr3_nt: TGTGCCAGCAGTTCCTCCGGGTTGCAGTTCTTC

v_call: TRBV5-6
j_call: TRBJ1-5
d_call: TRBD1
clone_size: -
cdr3_aa: CASSSRPDRARGQPQHF
cdr3_nt: TGTGCCAGCAGCTCAAGACCTGACAGGGCGCGGGGGCAGCCCCAGCATTTT

v_call: TRBV25-1
j_call: TRBJ2-5
d_call: -
clone_size: -
cdr3_aa: CASSEYGTQGSQYF
cdr3_nt: TGTGCCAGCAGTGAATATGGGACCCAGGGTAGCCAGTACTTC

v_call: TRBV7-9
j_call: TRBJ2-5
d_call: -
clone_size: few
cdr3_aa: CASSLSEGWQETQYF
cdr3_nt: TGTGCCAGCAGCTTATCTGAGGGGTGGCAAGAGACCCAGTACTTC

v_call: TRBV7-2
j_call: TRBJ2-1
d_call: TRBD2
clone_size: -
cdr3_aa: CASSFLAGSYNEQFF
cdr3_nt: TGTGCCAGCAGCTTCCTAGCGGGGTCCTACAATGAGCAGTTCTTC

v_call: TRBV18
j_call: TRBJ2-6
d_call: -
clone_size: -
cdr3_aa: CATTDSGANVLTF
cdr3_nt: TGTGCTACGACAGACTCTGGGGCCAACGTCCTGACTTTC

v_call: TRBV12-3/TRBV12-4
j_call: TRBJ2-4
d_call: -
clone_size: -
cdr3_aa: CASSGLGRTKNIQYF
cdr3_nt: TGTGCCAGCAGTGGACTGGGTCGAACCAAAAACATTCAGTACTTC

v_call: TRBV20-1
j_call: TRBJ1-2
d_call: -
clone_size: -
cdr3_aa: CSPSQGNGYTF
cdr3_nt: TGCAGTCCTTCACAGGGCAACGGCTACACCTTC

v_call: TRBV27
j_call: TRBJ2-1
d_call: TRBD2
clone_size: many
cdr3_aa: CASSPTSGGLRDNEQFF
cdr3_nt: TGTGCCAGCAGTCCGACTAGCGGGGGGCTACGTGACAATGAGCAGTTCTTC

v_call: TRBV12-3/TRBV12-4
j_call: TRBJ2-3
d_call: TRBD2
clone_size: -
cdr3_aa: CASSRTGTSGRPDTQYF
cdr3_nt: TGTGCCAGCAGCCGAACCGGGACTAGCGGGAGGCCAGATACGCAGTATTTT

v_call: TRBV4-2
j_call: TRBJ2-5
d_call: TRBD2
clone_size: many
cdr3_aa: CASSQEGTSGSETQYF
cdr3_nt: TGTGCCAGCAGCCAAGAGGGGACTAGCGGGTCTGAGACCCAGTACTTC

v_call: TRBV7-2
j_call: TRBJ2-5
d_call: -
clone_size: many
cdr3_aa: CASSLGRGETQYF
cdr3_nt: TGCGCCAGCAGCCTGGGAAGGGGAGAGACCCAGTACTTC

v_call: TRBV21-1
j_call: TRBJ2-1
d_call: -
clone_size: -
cdr3_aa: CASSKTGTIADNEQFF
cdr3_nt: TGTGCCAGCAGCAAGACCGGGACAATTGCGGACAATGAGCAGTTCTTC

v_call: TRBV7-9
j_call: TRBJ2-3
d_call: TRBD2
clone_size: -
cdr3_aa: CASSLQAGGPTDTQYF
cdr3_nt: TGTGCCAGCAGCCTCCAAGCGGGAGGGCCAACAGATACGCAGTATTTT

v_call: TRBV12-3/TRBV12-4
j_call: TRBJ2-2
d_call: -
clone_size: -
cdr3_aa: CASSLINTGELFF
cdr3_nt: TGTGCCAGCAGTTTAATCAACACCGGGGAGCTGTTTTTT

v_call: TRBV7-9
j_call: TRBJ1-3
d_call: TRBD1
clone_size: few
cdr3_aa: CASSLPTGASGNTIYF
cdr3_nt: TGTGCCAGCAGCTTACCGACAGGGGCCTCTGGAAACACCATATATTTT

v_call: TRBV7-9
j_call: TRBJ1-5
d_call: TRBD1
clone_size: few
cdr3_aa: CASSSTDREDQPQHF
cdr3_nt: TGTGCCAGCAGCTCCACCGACAGGGAAGATCAGCCCCAGCATTTT

v_call: TRBV29-1
j_call: TRBJ2-5
d_call: -
clone_size: few
cdr3_aa: CSAQHGLGETQYF
cdr3_nt: TGCAGCGCCCAACATGGGTTAGGGGAGACCCAGTACTTC

v_call: TRBV4-1
j_call: TRBJ2-5
d_call: TRBD2
clone_size: -
cdr3_aa: CASSQVASSGGRYQETQYF
cdr3_nt: TGCGCCAGCAGCCAAGTCGCGTCTAGCGGGGGGAGATACCAAGAGACCCAGTACTTC

v_call: TRBV6-6
j_call: TRBJ2-3
d_call: -
clone_size: few
cdr3_aa: CASSQGWTQDTQYF
cdr3_nt: TGTGCCAGCAGCCAAGGGTGGACCCAGGATACGCAGTATTTT

v_call: TRBV24-1
j_call: TRBJ2-5
d_call: TRBD1
clone_size: -
cdr3_aa: CATSDYRGETQYF
cdr3_nt: TGTGCCACCAGTGACTACAGGGGAGAGACCCAGTACTTC

v_call: TRBV7-9
j_call: TRBJ2-3
d_call: TRBD2
clone_size: -
cdr3_aa: CASSLSGGETDTQYF
cdr3_nt: TGTGCCAGCAGCTTGAGCGGGGGGGAAACAGATACGCAGTATTTT